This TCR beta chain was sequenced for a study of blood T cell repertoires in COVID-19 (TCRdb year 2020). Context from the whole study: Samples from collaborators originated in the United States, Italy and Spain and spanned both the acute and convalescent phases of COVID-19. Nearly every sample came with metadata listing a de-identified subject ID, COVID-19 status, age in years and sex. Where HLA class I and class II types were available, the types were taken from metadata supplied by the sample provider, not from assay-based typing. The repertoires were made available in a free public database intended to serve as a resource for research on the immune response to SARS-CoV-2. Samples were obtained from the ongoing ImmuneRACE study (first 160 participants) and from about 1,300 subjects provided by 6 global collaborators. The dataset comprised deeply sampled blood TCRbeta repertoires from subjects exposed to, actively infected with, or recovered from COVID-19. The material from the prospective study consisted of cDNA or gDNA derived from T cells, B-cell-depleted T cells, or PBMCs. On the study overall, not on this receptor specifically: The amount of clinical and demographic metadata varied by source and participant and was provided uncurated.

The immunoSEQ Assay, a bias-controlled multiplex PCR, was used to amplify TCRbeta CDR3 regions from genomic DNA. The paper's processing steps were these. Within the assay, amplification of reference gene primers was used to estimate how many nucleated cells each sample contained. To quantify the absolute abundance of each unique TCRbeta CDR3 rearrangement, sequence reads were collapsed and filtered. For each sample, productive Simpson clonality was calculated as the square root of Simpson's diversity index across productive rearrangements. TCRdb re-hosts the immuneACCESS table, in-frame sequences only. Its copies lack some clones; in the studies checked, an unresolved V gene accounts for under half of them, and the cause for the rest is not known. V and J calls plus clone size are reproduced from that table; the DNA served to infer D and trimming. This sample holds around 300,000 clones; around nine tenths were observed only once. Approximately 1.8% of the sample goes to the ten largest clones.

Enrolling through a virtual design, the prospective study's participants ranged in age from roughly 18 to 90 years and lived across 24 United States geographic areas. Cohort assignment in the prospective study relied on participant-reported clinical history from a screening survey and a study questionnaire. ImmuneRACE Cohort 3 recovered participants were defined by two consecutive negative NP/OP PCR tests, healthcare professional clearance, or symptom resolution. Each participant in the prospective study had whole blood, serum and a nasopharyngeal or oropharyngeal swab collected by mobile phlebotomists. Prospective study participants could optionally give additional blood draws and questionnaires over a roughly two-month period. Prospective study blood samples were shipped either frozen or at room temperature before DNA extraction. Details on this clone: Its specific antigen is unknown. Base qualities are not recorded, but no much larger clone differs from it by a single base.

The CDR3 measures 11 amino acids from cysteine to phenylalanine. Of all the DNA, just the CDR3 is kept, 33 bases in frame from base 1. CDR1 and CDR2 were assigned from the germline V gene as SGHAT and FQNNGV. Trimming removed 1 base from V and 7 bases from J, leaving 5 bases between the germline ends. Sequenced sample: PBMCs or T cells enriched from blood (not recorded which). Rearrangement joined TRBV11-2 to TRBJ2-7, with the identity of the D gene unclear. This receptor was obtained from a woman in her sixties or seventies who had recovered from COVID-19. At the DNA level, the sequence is TGTGCCAGCAGCTTAGGTCGGGAGCAGTACTTC. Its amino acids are CASSLGREQYF.